This is a list of T cell receptor beta chains from one sample in a study of patients and donors after allogeneic stem cell transplantation. In TCRdb, the RT-PCR reads were re-called with MiXCR into one record per CDR3 protein. The sample includes about a million distinct CDR3 sequences, about 20% seen only once; the top ten take roughly 6%. Sequenced: blood, either unsorted or a sorted T cell fraction (not recorded which). The receptor set was obtained from a human donor who was either an allogeneic HSCT recipient or a stem cell or donor lymphocyte infusion donor (not recorded which). It is not recorded whose cells these are; they may come from a transplant donor. Each CDR3 is given with its conserved first and last residue. Each record gives: clone size, V gene, D gene, J gene, CDR3 DNA, CDR3 protein. A D gene is named only where the DNA matches it firmly. A row's size may be missing; if present it is once, few, many or a size class.

>-|TRBV2|-|TRBJ2-1
TGTGCCAGCAGGGACGGGACTTACAATGAGCAGTTCTTC
CASRDGTYNEQFF
>few|TRBV20-1|-|TRBJ2-1
TGCAGTGCTAGTCCGGGGGAGATTAAGGTATACAATGAGCAGTTCTTC
CSASPGEIKVYNEQFF
>-|TRBV4-1|-|TRBJ2-7
TGCGCCAGCAGCCAAGGTATGGGCGAGCAGTACTTC
CASSQGMGEQYF
>few|TRBV10-3|-|TRBJ1-2
TGTGCCATCAGTGAGCCGGAGATGGCAGGGAATGGCTACACCTTC
CAISEPEMAGNGYTF
>-|TRBV27|-|TRBJ2-7
TGTGCCAGCAGTTTGACGGGGTCCCTGTATTACGAGCAGTACTTC
CASSLTGSLYYEQYF
>-|TRBV6-6|-|TRBJ1-2
TGTGCCAGCAGCCCAGGGATGGGCTACACCTTC
CASSPGMGYTF
>-|TRBV6-1|-|TRBJ1-1
TGTGCCAGCAGTGCCAAAAAGAACACTGAAGCTTTCTTT
CASSAKKNTEAFF
>many|TRBV5-1|-|TRBJ2-5
TGCGCCAGCAGCTTACTACTCCTCCAAGAGACCCAGTACTTC
CASSLLLLQETQYF
>-|TRBV20-1|-|TRBJ2-1
TGCAGTGCCAGATATAAAGCTGAGCAGTTCTTC
CSARYKAEQFF
>few|TRBV20-1|TRBD1|TRBJ2-5
TGCAGTGCAGCGACAGGGCCGGGTGGAGAGACCCAGTACTTC
CSAATGPGGETQYF
>many|TRBV20-1|-|TRBJ2-5
TGCAGTGCTGGGGAGATCCAGCAAGAGACCCAGTACTTC
CSAGEIQQETQYF
>many|TRBV7-9|-|TRBJ2-1
TGTGCCAGCAGCTTACTCAGGCCAAGCTCCTACAATGAGCAGTTCTTC
CASSLLRPSSYNEQFF
>few|TRBV25-1|-|TRBJ2-1
TGTGCCAGCAGTGAATATGCGTGGGCCCAGTTCTTC
CASSEYAWAQFF
>-|TRBV12-3/TRBV12-4|TRBD2|TRBJ2-3
TGTGCCAGCAGTTTAAGGCCTAGCGGATATGTGACAGATACGCAGTATTTT
CASSLRPSGYVTDTQYF
>-|TRBV3-1|-|TRBJ2-1
TGTGCCAGCAGCCAAGACGCTAAATCTGAGCAGTTCTTC
CASSQDAKSEQFF
>-|TRBV20-1|-|TRBJ2-1
TGCAGTGCCCCTCTTGTAGATACCTACAATGAGCAGTTCTTC
CSAPLVDTYNEQFF
>few|TRBV4-1|-|TRBJ2-5
TGCGCCAGCAGCCAAGGGGGAACAGGGCTAGAGACCCAGTACTTC
CASSQGGTGLETQYF
>-|TRBV7-9|-|TRBJ2-7
TGTGCCAGCAGCACAATTCTCGGGGCCGAGCAGTACTTC
CASSTILGAEQYF
>-|TRBV4-2|TRBD2|TRBJ2-1
TGTGCCAGCAGCCCTCCGGGACTAGCGGCGAATGAGCAGTTCTTC
CASSPPGLAANEQFF
>many|TRBV4-3|-|TRBJ2-2
TGCGCCAGCAGCCAAGATTTTGTAGAACGGAACACCGGGGAGCTGTTTTTT
CASSQDFVERNTGELFF
>many|TRBV5-1|TRBD2|TRBJ2-3
TGCGCCAGCAGCTCGGGACTAGCGGGACCAGATACGCAGTATTTT
CASSSGLAGPDTQYF
>-|TRBV6-5|-|TRBJ1-1
TGTGCCAGCAGTTACTTTCCGGGACCTCGGAACACTGAAGCTTTCTTT
CASSYFPGPRNTEAFF
>-|TRBV30|TRBD1|TRBJ2-5
TGTGCCTGGAGTGCCCGGGACAGCCGACAAGAGACCCAGTACTTC
CAWSARDSRQETQYF
>few|TRBV3-1|-|TRBJ1-2
TGTGCCAGCAGCCAAGAGGAGGAGATCTATGGCTACACCTTC
CASSQEEEIYGYTF
>-|TRBV20-1|-|TRBJ1-2
TGCAGTGCCAAAGATAACAGGGTACCATACTATGGCTACACCTTC
CSAKDNRVPYYGYTF
>few|TRBV10-3|-|TRBJ2-1
TGTGCCATCAGTGAAGGGGGAGGGGGCCGCTACAATGAGCAGTTCTTC
CAISEGGGGRYNEQFF
>many|TRBV6-1|TRBD2|TRBJ2-5
TGTGCCAGCGCTAGCGGGACGATCCAAGAGACCCAGTACTTC
CASASGTIQETQYF
>-|TRBV5-1|TRBD2|TRBJ2-3
TGCGCCAGCAGCCGCTCGACTAGCGGAAGCACAGATACGCAGTATTTT
CASSRSTSGSTDTQYF
>many|TRBV12-3/TRBV12-4|-|TRBJ2-7
TGTGCCAGCAGTTTAACCAAGTACGAGCAGTACTTC
CASSLTKYEQYF
>-|TRBV15|TRBD1|TRBJ2-7
TGTGCCACCAGCAGAGATTTTCAGGGGGCCTACGAGCAGTACTTC
CATSRDFQGAYEQYF
>-|TRBV15|-|TRBJ1-1
TGTGCCACCAGCAGAGATCGACGGGCCCCAAACACTGAAGCTTTCTTT
CATSRDRRAPNTEAFF
>-|TRBV6-2/TRBV6-3|-|TRBJ2-1
TGTGCCAGCAGCTCCCGGGACTGGAACAATGAGCAGTTCTTC
CASSSRDWNNEQFF
>many|TRBV5-6|-|TRBJ2-1
TGTGCCAGCAGCTTGGAGCGTGAGCAGTTCTTC
CASSLEREQFF
>few|TRBV24-1|-|TRBJ2-1
TGTGCCACCAGTGATTTGGGGGCGACCTCCTACAATGAGCAGTTCTTC
CATSDLGATSYNEQFF
>-|TRBV5-6|TRBD2|TRBJ2-1
TGTGCCAGCAGCTTGTACGCGGGAGCTCGGTACAATGAGCAGTTCTTC
CASSLYAGARYNEQFF
>few|TRBV2|TRBD1|TRBJ2-1
TGTGCCAGCAGTGAACTATTTCTTGTTGGGGACAGGGGCGGTGAGCAGTTCTTC
CASSELFLVGDRGGEQFF
>few|TRBV12-3/TRBV12-4|TRBD2|TRBJ2-1
TGTGCCAGCAGTGACAGCGGGAGGATAAGGTACAATGAGCAGTTCTTC
CASSDSGRIRYNEQFF
>-|TRBV7-6|TRBD2|TRBJ2-7
TGTGCCAGCAGCTTAGATGGCGGGAGGCCTTTCTCCTACGAGCAGTACTTC
CASSLDGGRPFSYEQYF
>-|TRBV7-6|-|TRBJ1-1
TGTGCCAGCAGCTTCAGGGGACGGATCACTGAAGCTTTCTTT
CASSFRGRITEAFF
>-|TRBV4-3|-|TRBJ1-2
TGCGCCAGCAGCCAAGATTTCGGAGGGATATTCGGCTACACCTTC
CASSQDFGGIFGYTF
>-|TRBV6-5|TRBD1|TRBJ2-7
TGTGCCAGCAGTTACCGTACAGGGGGAGCATCCAGGGAGTACTTC
CASSYRTGGASREYF
>-|TRBV5-6|-|TRBJ1-2
TGTGCCAGCAGCTTGGAATTTACAGGGGGCTACACCTTC
CASSLEFTGGYTF
>few|TRBV20-1|-|TRBJ1-3
TGCAGTGCTAGCACAGGGAACTCTGGAAACACCATATATTTT
CSASTGNSGNTIYF
>-|TRBV4-2|-|TRBJ1-2
TGTGCCAGCAGCCAAACTGGGGGTTCCTATGGCTACACCTTC
CASSQTGGSYGYTF
>-|TRBV29-1|-|TRBJ2-1
TGCAGCGTTGAATTGGGTCGGGGGGCGTACAATGAGCAGTTCTTC
CSVELGRGAYNEQFF
>few|TRBV2|TRBD2|TRBJ2-1
TGTGCCAGCACCCTGGGACTAGCAGACAATGAGCAGTTCTTC
CASTLGLADNEQFF